Listed here are 13 T cell receptor beta chains from one sample, sequenced in a study of blood T cell repertoires in COVID-19 (dated by TCRdb to about 2020). The library was produced with the immunoSEQ multiplex PCR assay. Not all clones reach the TCRdb copy of this immuneACCESS table, which keeps in-frame sequences only. Checked studies attribute under half of the gap to unresolved V genes and leave the rest unexplained. Counted in this sample were fewer than 600,000 clones; roughly 89% of them appeared once. The ten largest clones add up to roughly 0.9% of the sample. The sequenced material came from peripheral blood. These receptors all come from a man aged 18 to 30 with COVID-19, enrolled during active disease.

This rearrangement joins TRBV15 to TRBJ1-5; D perhaps matches TRBD1 (5 bases). This CDR3 contains 14 residues. CDR1 is LNHNV and CDR2 is YYDKDF in the germline V gene (reference sequence). Trimming stripped 8 bases from V and 5 bases from J, with 16 bases between. CDR3 sequence (DNA): TGTGCCACCGCCTTGTCAGGGTTGTATCAGCCCCAGCATTTT. This sequence encodes CATALSGLYQPQHF.

The chain combines TRBV5-4 with TRBJ2-1; 13 positions match TRBD2. This CDR3 has 19 amino acids. Germline loops: CDR1 SGHNT, CDR2 YYREEE (reference sequence). With 3 bases clipped from V and 0 bases from J, the junction kept 9 bases outside the gene matches. CDR3 residues: CASSSGLAGVLSSYNEQFF. CDR3 coding DNA: TGTGCCAGCAGCTCCGGACTAGCGGGAGTCCTAAGCTCCTACAATGAGCAGTTCTTC.

This clone occurred once. V and J are TRBV24-1 and TRBJ2-1, with TRBD2 identical over 12 bases. Germline assignment: CDR1 KGHDR and CDR2 SFDVKD. This CDR3 is built from 16 residues. Unmatched junction bases numbered 3, after V lost 4 bases and J lost 3 bases. CDR3 DNA: TGTGCCACCAGTGAACTAGCGGGAGGTCTCTACAATGAGCAGTTCTTC. Protein product: CATSELAGGLYNEQFF.

This clone has a single count. The genes are TRBV11-2 and TRBJ2-1; TRBD2 might be the D (6 bases). CDR1 is SGHAT and CDR2 is FQNNGV in the germline V gene. The CDR3 loop spans 15 amino acids. Trimming removed 0 bases at V and 10 bases at J, with 16 bases between. Here the CDR3 DNA reads TGTGCCAGCAGCTTAGATAGCGGTCCCTTCGGGGAGCAGTTCTTC. Translation gives CASSLDSGPFGEQFF.

The V call is TRBV7-2, the J call TRBJ1-2; TRBD1 matches at 9 bases. The CDR3 loop spans 13 amino acids. Germline-derived CDR1 and CDR2 are SGHTA and FQGNSA. Trimming removed 5 bases from V and 7 bases from J; junction bases left unmatched: 5. As DNA, the CDR3 is TGTGCCAGCAGCCCTGACAGGGGGGGTGGCTACACCTTC. Protein sequence: CASSPDRGGGYTF. Complete variable domain (other parts from reference TRBV7-2 and TRBJ1-2): GAGVSQSPSNKVTEKGKDVELRCDPISGHTALYWYRQSLGQGLEFLIYFQGNSAPDKSGLPSDRFSAERTGGSVSTLTIQRTQQEDSAVYLCASSPDRGGGYTFGSGTRLTVV.

The chain employs TRBV12-5 and TRBJ2-7, with 10 bases matching TRBD1. V trimming: 5 bases; J trimming: 2 bases; junction bases outside the gene matches: 3. There are 14 residues in the CDR3. Germline V gene lookup returns CDR1 LGHNT and CDR2 FRNRAP. The chain's CDR3 is CASGIGQGAYEQYF. The CDR3 DNA follows: TGTGCTAGTGGTATCGGACAGGGGGCCTACGAGCAGTACTTC.

The CDR3 region has the DNA TGTGCCAGCAGCTTAGCGGAAGGGGGCTTCTCCTACGAGCAGTACTTC. Translation: CASSLAEGGFSYEQYF. This chain connects TRBV7-6 to TRBJ2-7; 7 nucleotides line up with TRBD1. The CDR3 has 16 amino acids. Looked up from germline, CDR1 is SGHVS and CDR2 is FNYEAQ. Unmatched junction bases numbered 5, after V lost 0 bases and J lost 0 bases.

The chain has TRBV7-9 and TRBJ1-6; possibly TRBD1 for D (6 bases). Trimming stripped 3 bases from V and 9 bases from J, with 12 bases between. Germline assignment: CDR1 SEHNR and CDR2 FQNEAQ (reference sequence). This CDR3 contains 14 residues. CDR3 in DNA: TGTGCCAGCAGCTTTACAGGGTCCGGTTCACCCCTCCACTTT. Translating gives CASSFTGSGSPLHF.

V usage is TRBV2 and J usage is TRBJ2-5; D may be TRBD1 (5 bases). CDR1 SNHLY and CDR2 FYNNEI come from the germline V gene. The V end lost 6 bases, the J end lost 4 bases, and 9 bases lay between the germline ends. This CDR3 contains 12 residues. The CDR3 region is CASRETAETQYF. CDR3 sequence (DNA): TGTGCCAGCAGAGAGACAGCAGAGACCCAGTACTTC.

The chain recombines TRBV6-6 with TRBJ2-1; a weak D match, TRBD1 (6 bases). V lost 6 bases and J 9 bases, leaving 18 bases between the germline ends. Germline loops: CDR1 MNHNY, CDR2 SVGAGI (reference sequence). CDR3 length: 14 amino acids. The CDR3 DNA follows: TGTGCCAGCAGCCAACAGGGTTCCGGTGGTGAGCAGTTCTTC. It codes for CASSQQGSGGEQFF.

The chain couples TRBV6-5 to TRBJ2-7, with D possibly TRBD2 on 5 matching bases. The CDR3 spans 11 residues. Germline CDR1 is MNHEY and CDR2 is SVGAGI. V lost 6 bases and J lost 5, with 8 bases in between. The CDR3 region is CASRTGDEQYF. The DNA for the CDR3 is TGTGCCAGCAGGACCGGGGACGAGCAGTACTTC.

V is TRBV19 and J is TRBJ2-1; 10 bases fit TRBD2. The CDR3 contains 16 residues. J was trimmed by 10 bases and V by 5 bases; bases with no gene match: 14. CDR1 and CDR2 (germline): LNHDA, SQIVND (reference sequence). The chain's CDR3 is CASSPTGTSDPAEQFF. The CDR3 DNA is TGTGCCAGTAGTCCCACGGGGACTAGCGATCCGGCCGAGCAGTTCTTC.

The V call is TRBV7-9, the J call TRBJ2-1, with 12 bases identical to TRBD2. This CDR3 contains 18 residues. With 5 bases clipped from V and 2 bases from J, the junction kept 10 bases outside the gene matches. CDR1 and CDR2 (germline): SEHNR, FQNEAQ (reference sequence). CDR3 DNA sequence: TGTGCCAGCAGCCGCCGACTAGCGGGAGACCTGGCCTACAATGAGCAGTTCTTC. It specifies CASSRRLAGDLAYNEQFF. Full variable domain (outside the CDR3, taken from reference TRBV7-9 and TRBJ2-1): DTGVSQNPRHKITKRGQNVTFRCDPISEHNRLYWYRQTLGQGPEFLTYFQNEAQLEKSRLLSDRFSAERPKGSFSTLEIQRTEQGDSAMYLCASSRRLAGDLAYNEQFFGPGTRLTVL.